Shown below are 28 T cell receptor beta chains from a single sample sequenced in a study of cytomegalovirus exposure and HLA in healthy donors. The PCR contained 60 Vbeta and 13 Jbeta primers. Clones were read by immunoSEQ multiplex PCR, and TCRdb kept only the in-frame ones, dropping some. The data show some 190,000 clones, roughly 90% seen once. Sequencing input: PBMCs. The origin of the receptors is a young woman in good health and CMV-seronegative.

The V gene is TRBV13, the J gene TRBJ2-3, with 7 positions matching TRBD2. Germline CDR1 reads PRHDT; CDR2 reads FYEKMQ (reference sequence). V shed 4 bases and J 1 base; nucleotides not matched to a gene: 5. The CDR3 is 15 residues long. CDR3 residues: CASSWGGVRTDTQYF. The CDR3 nucleotides are TGTGCCAGCAGCTGGGGGGGAGTTCGCACAGATACGCAGTATTTT.

This clone showed up just once. Different DNA sequences within this sample yield the same CDR3. V is TRBV5-1 and J is TRBJ2-1; 13 bases agree with TRBD2. CDR3 length: 15 amino acids. Germline lookup yields CDR1 SGHRS and CDR2 YFSETQ. After removal of 0 bases from V and 7 bases from J, the junction contained 1 base not matched to a gene. CDR3 in amino acids: CASSLELAGGNEQFF. The CDR3 bases are TGCGCCAGCAGCTTGGAACTAGCGGGAGGGAATGAGCAGTTCTTC.

The chain has TRBV2 and TRBJ2-1; a possible D gene is TRBD2 (6 bases). Germline CDR1 SNHLY, CDR2 FYNNEI. The CDR3 is 14 amino acids. V was pared by 7 bases and J by 6 bases, with 16 bases between. CDR3 in amino acids: CASNSGISGNEQFF. Here the CDR3 DNA reads TGTGCCAGCAATTCAGGGATTAGCGGCAATGAGCAGTTCTTC.

The chain carries TRBV5-1 and TRBJ2-5; 7 positions agree with TRBD1. The tail of the sequence fits TRBJ2-7 better, so the J call may be wrong. The length of the CDR3 is 14 residues. Germline-derived CDR1 and CDR2 are SGHRS and YFSETQ. CDR3 bases: TGCGCCAGCAGCCAACTTGACAGGGCCCACGAGCAGTACTTC. Its protein product is CASSQLDRAHEQYF.

This chain uses TRBV19 with TRBJ1-6; D gene ambiguous. The germline gives CDR1 LNHDA, CDR2 SQIVND (reference sequence). Trimming cost V 3 bases and J 11 bases, with 11 bases left between them. The CDR3 covers 13 residues. CDR3 sequence: CASSMEGSTPLHF. CDR3 in DNA: TGTGCCAGTAGTATGGAGGGCTCAACACCCCTCCACTTT. Combining the CDR3 with reference TRBV19 and TRBJ1-6 gives the whole variable domain DGGITQSPKYLFRKEGQNVTLSCEQNLNHDAMYWYRQDPGQGLRLIYYSQIVNDFQKGDIAEGYSVSREKKESFPLTVTSAQKNPTAFYLCASSMEGSTPLHFGNGTRLTVT.

This clone appeared a few times. This rearrangement joins TRBV5-1 to TRBJ2-7, with D tentatively TRBD1 (6 bases). Trimming pared 2 bases from V and 2 bases from J, leaving 8 bases between. The CDR3 is 13 amino acids. Germline loops: CDR1 SGHRS, CDR2 YFSETQ. The CDR3 protein is CASSFGQTYEQYF. The CDR3 nucleotides read TGCGCCAGCAGCTTCGGACAGACCTACGAGCAGTACTTC.

This clone was seen once. V usage is TRBV7-8 and J usage is TRBJ1-6; possibly TRBD1 for D (6 bases). The CDR3 is 17 residues long. With 1 base removed from V and 3 bases from J, the gap between germline ends came to 13 bases. Germline-derived CDR1 and CDR2 are SGHVS and FQNEAQ. The CDR3 nucleotides are TGTGCCAGCAGCTTAGACCCCGCGACAGGCTATAATTCACCCCTCCACTTT. Translated, it gives CASSLDPATGYNSPLHF.

The CDR3 sequence: CASSLASGDGYTF. In DNA, the CDR3 is TGCGCCAGCAGCTTGGCGTCAGGGGATGGCTACACCTTC. The V call is TRBV5-1, the J call TRBJ1-2; TRBD1 is a possible D gene (6 bases). The CDR3 contains 13 residues. V gave up 0 bases and J gave up 6 bases, with 9 bases separating them. The germline CDR1 and CDR2 sequences are SGHRS and YFSETQ.

This chain connects TRBV27 to TRBJ2-1; TRBD2 might be the D (6 bases). CDR3 size: 12 residues. Per the germline V gene, CDR1 is MNHEY and CDR2 is SMNVEV (reference sequence). The V end lost 8 bases, the J end lost 4 bases, and 9 bases lay between the germline ends. In DNA, the CDR3 is TGTGCCAGCCGCCGGGAGTACAATGAGCAGTTCTTC. Its translation: CASRREYNEQFF.

The chain carries TRBV18 and TRBJ2-1; 12 nucleotides line up with TRBD2. Germline lookup yields CDR1 KGHSH and CDR2 LQKENI. This CDR3 spans 14 amino acids. With V trimmed by 6 bases and J by 4 bases, 1 base remained unmatched. CDR3 sequence reads: CASSTSGGYNEQFF. For the CDR3, the DNA is TGTGCCAGCTCGACTAGCGGGGGTTACAATGAGCAGTTCTTC. The full variable domain, with the rest looked up from reference TRBV18 and TRBJ2-1, is NAGVMQNPRHLVRRRGQEARLRCSPMKGHSHVYWYRQLPEEGLKFMVYLQKENIIDESGMPKERFSAEFPKEGPSILRIQQVVRGDSAAYFCASSTSGGYNEQFFGPGTRLTVL.

This rearrangement joins TRBV7-9 to TRBJ2-7; 8 nucleotides align to TRBD1. Germline CDR1 is SEHNR and CDR2 is FQNEAQ (reference sequence). This CDR3 contains 17 residues. V gave up 4 bases and J gave up 7 bases; unmatched junction bases: 18. CDR3 nucleotides: TGTGCCAGCAGCTCAGTTACATCAGGGGGCCCGACGGGAGAGCAGTACTTC. It specifies CASSSVTSGGPTGEQYF.

This clone is a singleton in its sample. V gene TRBV18 combines with J gene TRBJ1-1, with 8 bases identical to TRBD1. Germline CDR1 and CDR2: KGHSH and LQKENI. The V gene end was trimmed by 6 bases and the J gene end by 1 base; junction bases not matched to a gene: 10. The CDR3 consists of 16 residues. CDR3 loop: CASSPFGTGSNTEAFF. The CDR3 DNA reads TGTGCCAGCTCGCCTTTCGGGACAGGTTCGAACACTGAAGCTTTCTTT.

The chain combines TRBV10-3 with TRBJ2-5, with 14 bases fitting TRBD2. The CDR3 sequence is 16 residues long. Unmatched junction bases numbered 5, after V lost 3 bases and J lost 5 bases. In germline, CDR1 is ENHRY, CDR2 SYGVKD. This CDR3 is CAISDPGLAGAETQYF. Here the CDR3 DNA reads TGTGCCATCAGTGACCCGGGACTAGCGGGGGCGGAGACCCAGTACTTC.

This clone was found a few times. The chain uses TRBV6-6 and TRBJ2-3; D gene uncertain. The CDR3 is made up of 14 amino acids. Germline V CDR1 and CDR2: MNHNY, SVGAGI (reference sequence). V was clipped by 6 bases and J by 4 bases, with 14 bases between them. The CDR3 spells CASSDSDSPDTQYF. CDR3 DNA: TGTGCCAGCAGCGATTCTGACTCTCCAGATACGCAGTATTTT.

The V call is TRBV11-2, the J call TRBJ2-5; 12 bases line up with TRBD2. The CDR3 is made up of 16 amino acids. Unmatched junction bases numbered 3, after V lost 1 base and J lost 3 bases. Looked up from germline, CDR1 is SGHAT and CDR2 is FQNNGV. In DNA, the CDR3 is TGTGCCAGCAGCTTAGGGAGACTAGCGGGAGAAGAGACCCAGTACTTC. The encoded protein is CASSLGRLAGEETQYF.

The V call is TRBV6-1, the J call TRBJ1-3; no definite D call. Per germline, CDR1 MNHNS and CDR2 SASEGT. Trimming stripped 1 base from V and 2 bases from J, with 9 bases between. This CDR3 contains 15 residues. CDR3 sequence: CASSEGHGTGNTIYF. DNA of the CDR3: TGTGCCAGCAGTGAAGGCCACGGGACTGGAAACACCATATATTTT.

This clone was detected a few times. The chain's CDR3 is CASSEGRDRYNEQFF. The CDR3 nucleotides are TGTGCCAGCAGTGAAGGTAGGGACAGATACAATGAGCAGTTCTTC. The genes are TRBV6-1 and TRBJ2-1; the match to TRBD1 covers 7 bases. The CDR3 contains 15 residues. Trimming at V came to 1 base and at J to 4 bases, leaving 4 bases not matched to a gene. Germline CDR1 MNHNS, CDR2 SASEGT.

The chain carries TRBV5-4 and TRBJ1-1, with D perhaps TRBD1 (6 bases). There are 14 residues in the CDR3. Germline V lookup: CDR1 SGHNT, CDR2 YYREEE (reference sequence). The V end was cut by 4 bases, the J end by 2 bases, with 12 bases between. CDR3 amino acids: CASSRNRENTEAFF. The CDR3 DNA sequence: TGTGCCAGCAGCCGCAACAGGGAAAACACTGAAGCTTTCTTT.

Details on this clone: Because it lacks the conserved phenylalanine or tryptophan at the end, this CDR3 is likely a read error. The gene calls are TRBV29-1 and TRBJ2-7, with 11 bases fitting TRBD1. The CDR3 totals 13 residues. J gave up 5 bases and V 6 bases, and 6 bases lay outside the gene matches. Germline CDR1 SQVTM, CDR2 ANQGSEA. The CDR3 bases are TGCAGCGTGCAGGGACAGGGGGGAAACGAGCAGTACCTC. Translated: CSVQGQGGNEQYL.

This chain links TRBV6-1 with TRBJ1-4, with TRBD1 matching 7 bases. Unmatched junction bases numbered 10, after V lost 7 bases and J lost 8 bases. The germline V gene has CDR1 MNHNS and CDR2 SASEGT. This CDR3 contains 14 residues. The CDR3 reads CASTPTGIGEKLFF. In DNA form, the CDR3 reads TGTGCCAGCACCCCGACAGGGATAGGGGAAAAACTGTTTTTT.

V gene TRBV19 combines with J gene TRBJ1-2; TRBD1 agrees at 7 bases. CDR1 is LNHDA and CDR2 is SQIVND in the germline V gene (reference sequence). With V trimmed by 3 bases and J by 6 bases, 10 bases remained unmatched. This CDR3 has 15 residues. This CDR3 reads CASSMEWDSRHGYTF. CDR3 sequence (DNA): TGTGCCAGTAGTATGGAATGGGACAGTCGGCATGGCTACACCTTC.

V is TRBV10-1 and J is TRBJ2-1; TRBD2 aligns across 12 bases. Germline V lookup: CDR1 WNHNN, CDR2 SYGVQD (reference sequence). V trimming: 3 bases; J trimming: 4 bases; junction bases outside the gene matches: 4. The CDR3 covers 16 residues. The CDR3 region is CASSDPGTSGYNEQFF. CDR3 nucleotide sequence: TGCGCCAGCAGTGACCCCGGGACTAGCGGGTACAATGAGCAGTTCTTC.

The genes are TRBV4-2 and TRBJ2-3; 8 positions agree with TRBD2. The CDR3 is 15 amino acids. Trimming removed 1 base from V and 5 bases from J; junction bases left unmatched: 5. CDR1 LGHNA and CDR2 YNFKEQ come from the germline V gene. CDR3 region: CASSQGGSGGDTQYF. The CDR3 DNA is TGTGCCAGCAGCCAAGGAGGGAGCGGGGGAGATACGCAGTATTTT.

This chain uses TRBV28 with TRBJ1-2; D is unresolved. Trimming left V 8 bases short and J 8 bases short, with 18 bases between. The CDR3 has 13 amino acids. CDR1 is MDHEN, CDR2 SYDVKM, per germline. The CDR3 reads CASYAAGDWGYTF. CDR3 sequence (DNA): TGTGCCAGCTATGCCGCGGGTGACTGGGGCTACACCTTC.

The rearrangement joins TRBV5-6 to TRBJ2-7; perhaps TRBD1 as D (5 bases). CDR1 is SGHDT, CDR2 YYEEEE, per germline. This CDR3 is built from 14 residues. Trimming took 0 bases from V and 2 from J, leaving 9 bases between them. The CDR3 sequence: CASSLVDKAYEQYF. CDR3 DNA: TGTGCCAGCAGCTTGGTGGACAAAGCCTACGAGCAGTACTTC. The variable domain in full, completed from reference TRBV5-6 and TRBJ2-7, reads DAGVTQSPTHLIKTRGQQVTLRCSPKSGHDTVSWYQQALGQGPQFIFQYYEEEERQRGNFPDRFSGHQFPNYSSELNVNALLLGDSALYLCASSLVDKAYEQYFGPGTRLTVT.

This clone showed up just once. The chain couples TRBV5-4 to TRBJ2-5, with D maybe TRBD2 (5 bases). The CDR3 is made up of 14 amino acids. Germline assignment: CDR1 SGHNT and CDR2 YYREEE (reference sequence). V was cut by 3 bases and J by 2 bases, with 11 bases left in between. DNA for the CDR3: TGTGCCAGCAGCTCGGGATTAGAACAAGAGACCCAGTACTTC. This sequence encodes CASSSGLEQETQYF.

This chain uses TRBV5-1 with TRBJ2-3; 9 bases align to TRBD2. V lost 2 bases and J lost 2; bases outside the gene matches: 6. The CDR3 spans 16 residues. CDR1 is SGHRS and CDR2 is YFSETQ in the germline V gene. As DNA, the CDR3 is TGCGCCAGCAGCTTCGGAGGCGGGAGGGCCACAGATACGCAGTATTTT. This codes for CASSFGGGRATDTQYF.

This chain uses TRBV12-5 with TRBJ2-1; 8 bases align to TRBD2. Germline V gene data show CDR1 as LGHNT and CDR2 as FRNRAP. After removal of 5 bases from V and 7 bases from J, the junction contained 16 bases not matched to a gene. The CDR3 runs 17 residues. CDR3: CASGPRVAGPYTNEQFF. The CDR3 region has the DNA TGTGCTAGTGGTCCCCGGGTAGCGGGGCCTTACACTAATGAGCAGTTCTTC.